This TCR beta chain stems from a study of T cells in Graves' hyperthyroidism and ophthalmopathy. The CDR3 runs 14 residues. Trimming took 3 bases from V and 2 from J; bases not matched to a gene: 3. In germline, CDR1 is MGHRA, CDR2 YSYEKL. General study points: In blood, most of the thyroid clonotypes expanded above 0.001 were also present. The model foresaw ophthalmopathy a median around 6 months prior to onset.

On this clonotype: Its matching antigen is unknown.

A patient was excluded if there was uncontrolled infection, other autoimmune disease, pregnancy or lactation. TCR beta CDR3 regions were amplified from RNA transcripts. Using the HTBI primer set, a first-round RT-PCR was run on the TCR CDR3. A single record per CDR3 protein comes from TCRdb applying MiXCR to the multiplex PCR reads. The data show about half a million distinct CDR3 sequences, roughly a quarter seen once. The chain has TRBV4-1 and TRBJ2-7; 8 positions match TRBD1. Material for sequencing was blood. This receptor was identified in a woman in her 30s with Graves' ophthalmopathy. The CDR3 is CASSQQGATYEQYF. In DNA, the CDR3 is TGCGCCAGCAGCCAGCAGGGGGCTACCTACGAGCAGTACTTC.